This T cell receptor beta chain was identified during a study of cytomegalovirus exposure and HLA in healthy donors. Study as a whole: In a previous analysis, around 120 million unique TCR beta sequences were found from 150 million to 200 million T cells. HLA-typed donors were the source of approximately 88 million unique TCRs, which an early data release held.

The germline V gene has CDR1 SEHNR and CDR2 FQNEAQ (reference sequence). There are 16 residues in the CDR3. V shed 6 bases and J 2 bases; nucleotides not matched to a gene: 10. The sample holds a few counts of this clone. Its target is not known. Primers for the PCR totalled 60 Vbeta and 13 Jbeta. Clones were sequenced by immunoSEQ multiplex PCR, and TCRdb holds only the in-frame ones, with some missing. Among around 130,000 clones listed, 6.5% to 9.5% were seen once. Findings of the study overall: Accurate HLA-A and HLA-B prediction from TCR beta sequences was reported for most subjects. Highly shared sequence variants in one cluster were likely a sequencing artifact.

Sequences were obtained from PBMCs. The sequence was obtained from a man aged 35-49 years in good health and CMV-seronegative. The chain combines TRBV7-9 with TRBJ2-3; 8 nucleotides match TRBD2. CDR3 nucleotides: TGTGCCAGCAGTTATCCCGGGGGGGGGATCACAGATACGCAGTATTTT. This translates into CASSYPGGGITDTQYF.